These 17 T cell receptor beta chains originate from one sample sequenced in a study of blood T cell repertoires in COVID-19. Data came from immunoSEQ multiplex PCR; TCRdb stores just in-frame clones and leaves some out. The table has roughly 150,000 clones, 80% to 90% seen once. The sequenced material came from peripheral blood. The source of these receptors is a woman in her sixties with active COVID-19.

The chain uses TRBV6-5 and TRBJ2-7, with 8 positions matching TRBD1. CDR1 MNHEY and CDR2 SVGAGI come from the germline V gene. This CDR3 spans 14 amino acids. With 6 bases clipped from V and 5 bases from J, the junction kept 9 bases outside the gene matches. The CDR3 sequence: CASSPDRGWNEQYF. The CDR3 DNA follows: TGTGCCAGCAGCCCAGACAGGGGATGGAACGAGCAGTACTTC.

The chain couples TRBV5-4 to TRBJ2-2; the match to TRBD2 covers 10 bases. The J segment lost 4 bases and the V segment lost 4 bases, leaving 4 bases of the junction unmatched. This CDR3 region has 15 residues. Germline V gene data show CDR1 as SGHNT and CDR2 as YYREEE (reference sequence). CDR3 amino acids: CASSPTSGRTGELFF. The CDR3 DNA follows: TGTGCCAGCAGCCCGACTAGCGGGCGCACCGGGGAGCTGTTTTTT.

This sequence joins TRBV9 and TRBJ2-7; TRBD1 aligns across 12 bases. CDR3 length: 15 residues. The junction had 5 bases not matched to a gene; V was cut back by 4 bases and J by 3 bases. In germline, CDR1 is SGDLS, CDR2 YYNGEE. CDR3 DNA sequence: TGTGCCAGCAGCCCGGGACAGGGGGCCAGCTACGAGCAGTACTTC. It codes for CASSPGQGASYEQYF.

The chain joins TRBV27 to TRBJ2-7; 12 bases are shared with TRBD2. The germline gives CDR1 MNHEY, CDR2 SMNVEV (reference sequence). CDR3 size: 16 residues. J lost 9 bases, V lost 3 bases, and 12 bases had no gene match. The CDR3 protein is CASSFLTSGRPQVQYF. The CDR3 DNA reads as TGTGCCAGCAGTTTCCTGACTAGCGGGAGACCCCAGGTGCAGTACTTC.

The genes are TRBV6-1 and TRBJ1-2; the match to TRBD1 covers 7 bases. V trimming: 2 bases; J trimming: 4 bases; junction bases outside the gene matches: 10. The CDR3 spans 16 residues. CDR1 and CDR2 from the germline V gene are MNHNS and SASEGT. CDR3 DNA: TGTGCCAGCAGTGAAAAAGGGGGCGCTGACTCCTATGGCTACACCTTC. Its translation is CASSEKGGADSYGYTF.

CDR3 sequence reads: CASSELEGGPAETQYF. CDR3 bases: TGTGCCAGCAGCGAATTGGAGGGAGGGCCTGCAGAGACCCAGTACTTC. The chain is built from TRBV9 and TRBJ2-5; 7 nucleotides line up with TRBD2. This CDR3 is built from 16 residues. V lost 3 bases, J lost 4 bases, and 12 bases stayed unmatched. Germline assignment: CDR1 SGDLS and CDR2 YYNGEE.

The gene calls are TRBV2 and TRBJ2-7; a weak D match, TRBD2 (6 bases). Deletions cut 6 bases from V and 1 base from J, with 13 bases between. This CDR3 spans 14 amino acids. CDR1 is SNHLY, CDR2 FYNNEI, per germline. The CDR3 DNA sequence: TGTGCCAGCAGGGATCTAGCGAGTTCCTACGAGCAGTACTTC. Translation gives CASRDLASSYEQYF.

The chain has TRBV18 and TRBJ1-4, with D unresolved. Trimming pared 3 bases from V and 8 bases from J, leaving 10 bases between. This CDR3 has 13 residues. Germline CDR1 KGHSH, CDR2 LQKENI. The CDR3 DNA reads as TGTGCCAGCTCACCCACGGAGGAGGAAAAACTGTTTTTT. This translates into CASSPTEEEKLFF.

This clone is a singleton in its sample. This rearrangement joins TRBV6-2 or TRBV6-3 to TRBJ2-7, with 8 bases aligning to TRBD1. The CDR3 loop spans 16 amino acids. Germline-derived CDR1 and CDR2 are MNHEY and SVGEGT. The ends lost 6 bases at V and 4 bases at J; junction bases unmatched: 14. The CDR3 region has the DNA TGTGCCAGCAGCAACCGGCTTAGGACAGGGTCGTACGAGCAGTACTTC. Its translation: CASSNRLRTGSYEQYF.

Written as DNA, the CDR3 is TGTGCCAGCAGTTTCGGGACAGGGGACGGCAATCAGCCCCAGCATTTT. Its protein product is CASSFGTGDGNQPQHF. The chain couples TRBV7-2 to TRBJ1-5; TRBD1 aligns across 10 bases. Trimming cost V 6 bases and J 2 bases; bases outside gene matches: 7. The CDR3 has 16 residues. The germline V gene encodes CDR1 SGHTA and CDR2 FQGNSA.

V is TRBV10-3 and J is TRBJ2-7, with D hard to call. The germline gives CDR1 ENHRY, CDR2 SYGVKD. The CDR3 sequence is 11 residues long. Trimming left V 3 bases short and J 3 bases short, with 3 bases between. The CDR3 is CAISDSYEQYF. Written as DNA, the CDR3 is TGTGCCATCAGTGACAGCTACGAGCAGTACTTC.

This chain links TRBV2 with TRBJ1-3; 9 bases match TRBD1. V was clipped by 6 bases and J by 5 bases; unmatched bases: 8. The CDR3 contains 15 residues. Germline values: CDR1 SNHLY, CDR2 FYNNEI. The CDR3 nucleotides are TGTGCCAGCAGAAATCCCGGGACAGGGAGAAACACCATATATTTT. This encodes CASRNPGTGRNTIYF.

V and J are TRBV11-2 and TRBJ2-3; 9 positions agree with TRBD1. This CDR3 contains 15 residues. Looked up from germline, CDR1 is SGHAT and CDR2 is FQNNGV. Trimming removed 6 bases from V and 5 bases from J; junction bases left unmatched: 9. CDR3 in DNA: TGTGCCAGCAGATTTAGGGACAGGGTTGGAGATACGCAGTATTTT. Its protein product is CASRFRDRVGDTQYF. The variable domain in full, with the rest retrieved from reference TRBV11-2 and TRBJ2-3, is EAGVAQSPRYKIIEKRQSVAFWCNPISGHATLYWYQQILGQGPKLLIQFQNNGVVDDSQLPKDRFSAERLKGVDSTLKIQPAKLEDSAVYLCASRFRDRVGDTQYFGPGTRLTVL.

The chain couples TRBV5-5 to TRBJ2-1, with 7 positions matching TRBD2. Germline-derived CDR1 and CDR2 are SGHKS and YYEKEE (reference sequence). V trimming: 6 bases; J trimming: 9 bases; junction bases outside the gene matches: 18. The CDR3 sequence is 16 residues long. The CDR3 sequence: CASNPLQGLLGTEQFF. CDR3 nucleotide sequence: TGTGCCAGCAACCCCCTCCAGGGACTATTAGGGACTGAGCAGTTCTTC.

The V and J genes are TRBV28 and TRBJ2-1; 7 nucleotides line up with TRBD2. V dropped 5 bases and J dropped 2; count of bases not matched to a gene: 21. The CDR3 totals 20 residues. The germline V gene has CDR1 MDHEN and CDR2 SYDVKM. In DNA, the CDR3 is TGTGCCAGCAGTCTTAGACTAGCAAGGCTCGTTGATCGGCCCTACAATGAGCAGTTCTTC. Amino acid sequence: CASSLRLARLVDRPYNEQFF.

The rearrangement joins TRBV6-2 or TRBV6-3 to TRBJ1-1; TRBD1 agrees at 7 bases. The CDR3 is made up of 15 amino acids. The V gene end was trimmed by 2 bases and the J gene end by 5 bases; junction bases not matched to a gene: 8. Germline CDR1 MNHEY, CDR2 SVGEGT. The CDR3 here is CASSYTRTGGTEAFF. CDR3 nucleotide sequence: TGTGCCAGCAGTTACACCAGGACAGGAGGGACTGAAGCTTTCTTT.

This chain links TRBV7-6 with TRBJ2-1; no reliable D call. Per germline, CDR1 SGHVS and CDR2 FNYEAQ. Trimming pared 6 bases from V and 0 bases from J, leaving 12 bases between. The CDR3 is 15 residues long. The CDR3 loop reads CASRETEYSYNEQFF. The CDR3 nucleotides are TGTGCCAGCAGGGAAACAGAGTACTCCTACAATGAGCAGTTCTTC.